This paragraph reports one TCR beta chain. The antigen remains undetermined. Reverse transcribing all isolated RNA meant expressed TCRB transcripts were sequenced. Method: immunoSEQ multiplex PCR; TCRdb's copy keeps in-frame clones and lacks some. The repertoire holds approximately 170,000 clones, roughly 60% seen once, with about 0.089% in the top ten. Sorting based on CD45RO/CCR7/CD25/CD127/CD95/CD27 separated CD4+ naive, central memory, regulatory and stem cell-like memory cells. The record originates from a study of beta chain features in type 1 diabetes. For the study at large: Age, gender and cell yields were similar between patients and healthy donors. Findings and limits, study-wide: All four CD4+ subsets of Type 1 diabetes patients contained TCRB CDR3s that were moderately but significantly shorter. Fewer junction insertions and more nucleotide deletions appeared in type 1 diabetes patients.

The ends were cut back, 3 bases at V and 4 bases at J, with 10 bases in the middle. CDR1 is LNHDA and CDR2 is SQIVND in the germline V gene (reference sequence). This CDR3 comprises 13 residues. The sample was naive CD4+ T cells from blood. This clonotype originated in a man aged 25 to 40 with type 1 diabetes. V gene TRBV19 combines with J gene TRBJ2-7; D possibly matches TRBD1 or TRBD2 (5 bases each). This CDR3 is CASSISDSYEQYF. The CDR3 DNA follows: TGTGCCAGTAGTATTAGCGACAGTTACGAGCAGTACTTC. The full variable domain, completed using reference TRBV19 and TRBJ2-7, is DGGITQSPKYLFRKEGQNVTLSCEQNLNHDAMYWYRQDPGQGLRLIYYSQIVNDFQKGDIAEGYSVSREKKESFPLTVTSAQKNPTAFYLCASSISDSYEQYFGPGTRLTVT.